The text below deals with one T cell receptor beta chain. In germline, CDR1 is LGHNA, CDR2 YNFKEQ. The CDR3 is made up of 17 amino acids. Trimming removed 4 bases from V and 2 bases from J; junction bases left unmatched: 13. Original handling: Estimated nucleated cell counts came from reference gene primer amplification. Data came from immunoSEQ multiplex PCR; TCRdb stores just in-frame clones and leaves some out. The DNA was the basis for D and trimming; V, J and clone size are from that table. The sample has over 150,000 clones, about 87% seen once. These data originate in a study of blood T cell repertoires in COVID-19. The wider study: COVID-19 samples, acute and convalescent, were from the United States, Italy and Spain. Sources were T cells, B-cell-depleted T cells, or PBMCs; the material itself was cDNA or gDNA.

Seattle patients were enrolled while actively infected and followed longitudinally. This chain connects TRBV4-2 to TRBJ1-2; 7 nucleotides agree with TRBD1. The receptor's source is a woman aged 70 to 79 with COVID-19, enrolled during active disease. Material: peripheral blood. The DNA of the CDR3 is TGTGCCAGCAGCCCAGAGGAGAGTTGGGACAGCAACTATGGCTACACCTTC. This translates into CASSPEESWDSNYGYTF.